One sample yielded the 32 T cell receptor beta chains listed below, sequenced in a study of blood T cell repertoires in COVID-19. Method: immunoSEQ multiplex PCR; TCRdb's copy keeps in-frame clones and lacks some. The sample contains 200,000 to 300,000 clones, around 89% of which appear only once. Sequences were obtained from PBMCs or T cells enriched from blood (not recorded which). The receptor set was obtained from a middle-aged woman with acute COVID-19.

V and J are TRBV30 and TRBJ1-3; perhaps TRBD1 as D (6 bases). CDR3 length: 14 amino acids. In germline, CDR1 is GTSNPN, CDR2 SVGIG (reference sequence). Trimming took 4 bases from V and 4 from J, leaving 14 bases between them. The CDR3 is CAWTAGGWGNTIYF. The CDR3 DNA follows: TGTGCCTGGACTGCTGGGGGCTGGGGAAACACCATATATTTT. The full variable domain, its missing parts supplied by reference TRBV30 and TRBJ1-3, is SQTIHQWPATLVQPVGSPLSLECTVEGTSNPNLYWYRQAAGRGLQLLFYSVGIGQISSEVPQNLSASRPQDRQFILSSKKLLLSDSGFYLCAWTAGGWGNTIYFGEGSWLTVV.

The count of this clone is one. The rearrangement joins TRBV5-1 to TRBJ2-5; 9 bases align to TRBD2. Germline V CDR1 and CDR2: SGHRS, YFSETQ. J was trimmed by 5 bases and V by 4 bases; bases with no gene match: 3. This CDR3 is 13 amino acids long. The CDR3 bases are TGCGCCAGCAGCGCTAGCGGGGATGAGACCCAGTACTTC. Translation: CASSASGDETQYF. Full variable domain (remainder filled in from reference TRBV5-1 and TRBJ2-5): KAGVTQTPRYLIKTRGQQVTLSCSPISGHRSVSWYQQTPGQGLQFLFEYFSETQRNKGNFPGRFSGRQFSNSRSEMNVSTLELGDSALYLCASSASGDETQYFGPGTRLLVL.

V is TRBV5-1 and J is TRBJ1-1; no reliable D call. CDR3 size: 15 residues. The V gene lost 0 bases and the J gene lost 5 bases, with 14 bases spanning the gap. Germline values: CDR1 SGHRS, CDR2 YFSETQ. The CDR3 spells CASSLDSSGKTEAFF. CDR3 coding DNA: TGCGCCAGCAGCTTGGATTCTTCCGGGAAAACTGAAGCTTTCTTT.

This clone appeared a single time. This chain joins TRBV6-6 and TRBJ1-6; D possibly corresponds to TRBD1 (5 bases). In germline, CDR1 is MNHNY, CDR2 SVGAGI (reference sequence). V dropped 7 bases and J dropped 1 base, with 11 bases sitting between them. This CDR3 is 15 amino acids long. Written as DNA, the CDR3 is TGTGCCAGCATTGAACAGGAGTCCTATAATTCACCCCTCCACTTT. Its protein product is CASIEQESYNSPLHF.

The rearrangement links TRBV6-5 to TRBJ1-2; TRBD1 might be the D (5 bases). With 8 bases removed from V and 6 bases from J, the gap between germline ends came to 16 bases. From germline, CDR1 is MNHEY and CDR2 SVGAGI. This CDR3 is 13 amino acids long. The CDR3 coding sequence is TGTGCCAGCTCCTCCGGACAAATTGATGGCTACACCTTC. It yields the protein CASSSGQIDGYTF.

CDR3: CASSDTGGETQYF. In nucleotides, the CDR3 is TGTGCCAGCAGCGATACAGGGGGAGAGACCCAGTACTTC. The gene calls are TRBV11-3 and TRBJ2-5; TRBD1 agrees at 8 bases. The V gene's germline CDR1 is SGHNT and CDR2 YENEEA. CDR3 length equals 13 residues. V lost 5 bases and J lost 4; bases outside the gene matches: 3.

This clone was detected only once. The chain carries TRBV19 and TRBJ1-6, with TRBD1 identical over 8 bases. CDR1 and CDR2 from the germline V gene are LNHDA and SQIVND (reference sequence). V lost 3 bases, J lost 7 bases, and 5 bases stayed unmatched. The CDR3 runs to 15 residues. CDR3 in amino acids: CASSIMTGENSPLHF. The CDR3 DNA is TGTGCCAGTAGTATCATGACAGGGGAAAATTCACCCCTCCACTTT.

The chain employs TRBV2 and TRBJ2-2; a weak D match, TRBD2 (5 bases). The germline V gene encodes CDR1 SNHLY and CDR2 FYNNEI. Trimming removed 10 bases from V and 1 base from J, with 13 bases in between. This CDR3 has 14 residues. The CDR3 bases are TGTGCCATCGGAGGAGGATTGAACACCGGGGAGCTGTTTTTT. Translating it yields CAIGGGLNTGELFF. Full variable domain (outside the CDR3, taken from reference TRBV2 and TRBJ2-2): EPEVTQTPSHQVTQMGQEVILRCVPISNHLYFYWYRQILGQKVEFLVSFYNNEISEKSEIFDDQFSVERPDGSNFTLKIRSTKLEDSAMYFCAIGGGLNTGELFFGEGSRLTVL.

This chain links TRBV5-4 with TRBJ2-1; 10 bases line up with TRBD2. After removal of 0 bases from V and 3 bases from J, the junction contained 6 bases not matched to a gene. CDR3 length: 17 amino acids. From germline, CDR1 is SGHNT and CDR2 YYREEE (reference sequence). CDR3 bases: TGTGCCAGCAGCTTGGGGAAGCGGGGGGGCAGCTACAATGAGCAGTTCTTC. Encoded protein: CASSLGKRGGSYNEQFF.

CDR3 bases: TGTGCCAGCAGCCCCGAGAGGACAGGGGGAAACACCATATATTTT. Amino acids: CASSPERTGGNTIYF. The V call is TRBV3-1 (or the pseudogene TRBV3-2), the J call TRBJ1-3; 8 bases fit TRBD1. The trim removed 4 bases at V and 4 bases at J, leaving 6 bases unmatched. CDR1 LGHDT and CDR2 YNNKEL come from the germline V gene (reference sequence). The CDR3 is 15 residues long.

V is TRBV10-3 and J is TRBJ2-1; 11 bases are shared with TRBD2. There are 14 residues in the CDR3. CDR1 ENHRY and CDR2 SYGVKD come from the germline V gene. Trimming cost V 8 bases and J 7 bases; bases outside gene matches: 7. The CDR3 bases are TGTGCCATCCTCGGGACTAGCGGATATAATGAGCAGTTCTTC. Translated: CAILGTSGYNEQFF.

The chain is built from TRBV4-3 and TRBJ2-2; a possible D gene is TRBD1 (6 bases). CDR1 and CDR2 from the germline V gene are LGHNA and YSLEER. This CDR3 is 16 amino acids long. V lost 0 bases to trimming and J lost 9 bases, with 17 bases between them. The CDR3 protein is CASSQDSGQKGRELFF. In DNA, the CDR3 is TGCGCCAGCAGCCAAGATTCAGGACAGAAAGGGAGGGAGCTGTTTTTT.

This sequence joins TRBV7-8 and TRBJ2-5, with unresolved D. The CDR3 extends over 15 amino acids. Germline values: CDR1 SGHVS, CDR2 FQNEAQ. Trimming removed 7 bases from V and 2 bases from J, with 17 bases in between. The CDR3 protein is CASTRLTFSQETQYF. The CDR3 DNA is TGTGCCAGCACCCGACTTACTTTTAGTCAAGAGACCCAGTACTTC. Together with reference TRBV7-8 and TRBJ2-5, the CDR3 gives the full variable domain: GAGVSQSPRYKVAKRGQDVALRCDPISGHVSLFWYQQALGQGPEFLTYFQNEAQLDKSGLPSDRFFAERPEGSVSTLKIQRTQQEDSAVYLCASTRLTFSQETQYFGPGTRLLVL.

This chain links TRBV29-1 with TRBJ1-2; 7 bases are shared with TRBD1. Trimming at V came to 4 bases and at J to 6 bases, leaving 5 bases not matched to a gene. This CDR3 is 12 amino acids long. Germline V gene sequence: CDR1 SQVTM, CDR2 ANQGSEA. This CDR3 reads CSVVRQGHGYTF. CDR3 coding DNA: TGCAGCGTTGTCCGACAGGGACATGGCTACACCTTC.

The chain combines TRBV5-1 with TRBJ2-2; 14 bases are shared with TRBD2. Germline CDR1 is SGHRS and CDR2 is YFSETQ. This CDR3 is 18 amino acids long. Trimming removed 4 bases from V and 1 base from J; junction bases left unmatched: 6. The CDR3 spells CASSTGLAGVKNTGELFF. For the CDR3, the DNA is TGCGCCAGCAGCACGGGACTAGCGGGAGTGAAGAACACCGGGGAGCTGTTTTTT.

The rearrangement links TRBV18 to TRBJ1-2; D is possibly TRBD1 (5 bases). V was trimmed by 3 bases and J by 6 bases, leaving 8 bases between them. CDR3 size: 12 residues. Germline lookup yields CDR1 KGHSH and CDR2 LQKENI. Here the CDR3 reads CASSPGGDGYTF. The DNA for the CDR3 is TGTGCCAGCTCACCCGGAGGGGATGGCTACACCTTC.

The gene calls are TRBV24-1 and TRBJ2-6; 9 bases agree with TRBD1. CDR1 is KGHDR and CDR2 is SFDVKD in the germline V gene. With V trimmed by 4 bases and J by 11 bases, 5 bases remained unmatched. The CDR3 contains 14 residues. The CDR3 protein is CATSDRTGVDVLTF. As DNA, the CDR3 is TGTGCCACCAGTGACCGGACAGGGGTCGACGTCCTGACTTTC.

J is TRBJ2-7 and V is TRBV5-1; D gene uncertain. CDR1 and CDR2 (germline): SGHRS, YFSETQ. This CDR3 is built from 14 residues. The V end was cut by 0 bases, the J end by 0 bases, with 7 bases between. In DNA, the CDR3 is TGCGCCAGCAGCTTGGGCGTTCTCTCCTACGAGCAGTACTTC. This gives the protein CASSLGVLSYEQYF.

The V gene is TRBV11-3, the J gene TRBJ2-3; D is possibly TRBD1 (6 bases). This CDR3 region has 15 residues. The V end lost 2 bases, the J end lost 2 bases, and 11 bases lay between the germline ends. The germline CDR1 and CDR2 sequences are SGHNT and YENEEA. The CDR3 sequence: CASSLSQGPTDTQYF. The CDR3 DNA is TGTGCCAGCAGCTTATCTCAGGGGCCCACAGATACGCAGTATTTT.

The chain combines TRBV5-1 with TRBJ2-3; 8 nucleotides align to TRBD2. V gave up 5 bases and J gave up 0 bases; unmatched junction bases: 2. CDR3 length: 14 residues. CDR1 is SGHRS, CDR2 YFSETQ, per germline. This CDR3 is CASSSGVSTDTQYF. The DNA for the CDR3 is TGCGCCAGCAGTAGCGGGGTTAGCACAGATACGCAGTATTTT.

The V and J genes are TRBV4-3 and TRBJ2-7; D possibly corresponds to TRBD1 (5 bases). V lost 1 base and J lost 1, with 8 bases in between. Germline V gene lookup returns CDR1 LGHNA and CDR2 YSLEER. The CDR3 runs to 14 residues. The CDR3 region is CASSQGTRSYEQYF. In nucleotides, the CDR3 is TGCGCCAGCAGCCAAGGGACACGATCCTACGAGCAGTACTTC.

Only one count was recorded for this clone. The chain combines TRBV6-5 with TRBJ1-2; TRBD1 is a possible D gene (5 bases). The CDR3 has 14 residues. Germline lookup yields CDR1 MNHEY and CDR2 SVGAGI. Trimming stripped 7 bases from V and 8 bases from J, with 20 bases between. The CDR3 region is CASTLSGGAGGYTF. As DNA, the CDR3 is TGTGCCAGCACCCTCTCCGGAGGGGCCGGGGGCTACACCTTC.

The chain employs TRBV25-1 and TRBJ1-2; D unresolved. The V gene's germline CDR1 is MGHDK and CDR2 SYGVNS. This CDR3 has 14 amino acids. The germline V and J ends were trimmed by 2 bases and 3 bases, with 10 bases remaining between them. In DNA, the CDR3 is TGTGCCAGCAGTGAAGGGCTGGCATACTATGGCTACACCTTC. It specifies CASSEGLAYYGYTF.

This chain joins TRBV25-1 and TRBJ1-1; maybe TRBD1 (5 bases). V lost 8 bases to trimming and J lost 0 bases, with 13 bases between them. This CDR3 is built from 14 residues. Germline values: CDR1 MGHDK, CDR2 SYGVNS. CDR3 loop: CASLALGVNTEAFF. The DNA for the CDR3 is TGTGCCAGCCTCGCGTTAGGGGTGAACACTGAAGCTTTCTTT.

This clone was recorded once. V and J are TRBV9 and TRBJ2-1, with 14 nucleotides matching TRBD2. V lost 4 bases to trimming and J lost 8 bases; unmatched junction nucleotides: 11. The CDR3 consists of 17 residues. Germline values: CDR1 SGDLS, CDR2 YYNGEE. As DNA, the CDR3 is TGTGCCAGCAGCCCAAGACTAGCGGGAGGGCCTACGGATGAGCAGTTCTTC. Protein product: CASSPRLAGGPTDEQFF.

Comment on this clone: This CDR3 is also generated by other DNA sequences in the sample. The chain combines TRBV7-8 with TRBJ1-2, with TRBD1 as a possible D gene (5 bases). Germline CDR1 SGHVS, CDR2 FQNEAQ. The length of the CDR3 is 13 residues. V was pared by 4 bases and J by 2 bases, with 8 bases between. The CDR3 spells CASSSRGNYGYTF. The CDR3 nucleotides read TGTGCCAGCAGCTCCCGGGGGAACTATGGCTACACCTTC.

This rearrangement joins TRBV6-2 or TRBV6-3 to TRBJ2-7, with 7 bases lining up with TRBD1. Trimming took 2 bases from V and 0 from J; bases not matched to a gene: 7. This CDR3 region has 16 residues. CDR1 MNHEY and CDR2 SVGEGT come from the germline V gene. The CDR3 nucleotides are TGTGCCAGCAGTTACCCCCAGGGGGTCGCCTCCTACGAGCAGTACTTC. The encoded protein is CASSYPQGVASYEQYF.

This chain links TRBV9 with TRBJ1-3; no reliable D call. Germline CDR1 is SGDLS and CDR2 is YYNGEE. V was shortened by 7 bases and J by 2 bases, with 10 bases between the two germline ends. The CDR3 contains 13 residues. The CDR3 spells CASSRVTGNTIYF. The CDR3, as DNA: TGTGCCAGCTCCCGGGTAACTGGAAACACCATATATTTT. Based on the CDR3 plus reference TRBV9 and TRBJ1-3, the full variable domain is DSGVTQTPKHLITATGQRVTLRCSPRSGDLSVYWYQQSLDQGLQFLIQYYNGEERAKGNILERFSAQQFPDLHSELNLSSLELGDSALYFCASSRVTGNTIYFGEGSWLTVV.

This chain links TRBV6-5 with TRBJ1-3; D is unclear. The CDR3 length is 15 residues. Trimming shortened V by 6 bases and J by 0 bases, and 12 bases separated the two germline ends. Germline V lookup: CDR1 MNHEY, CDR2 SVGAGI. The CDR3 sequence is CASSYNAGSGNTIYF. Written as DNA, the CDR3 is TGTGCCAGCAGCTATAACGCAGGCTCTGGAAACACCATATATTTT.

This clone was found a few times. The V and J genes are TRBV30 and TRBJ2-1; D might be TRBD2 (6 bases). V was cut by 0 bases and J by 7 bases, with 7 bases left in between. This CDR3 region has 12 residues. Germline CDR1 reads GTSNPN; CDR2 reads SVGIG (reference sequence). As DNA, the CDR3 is TGTGCCTGGAGTGTAGGGAGGAATGAGCAGTTCTTC. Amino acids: CAWSVGRNEQFF.

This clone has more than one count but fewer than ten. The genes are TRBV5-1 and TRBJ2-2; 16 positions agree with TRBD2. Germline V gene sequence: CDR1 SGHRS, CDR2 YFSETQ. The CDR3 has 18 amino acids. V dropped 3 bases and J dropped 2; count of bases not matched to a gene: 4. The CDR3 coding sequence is TGCGCCAGCAGCTCGGGACTAGCGGGAGGGCGAAACACCGGGGAGCTGTTTTTT. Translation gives CASSSGLAGGRNTGELFF.

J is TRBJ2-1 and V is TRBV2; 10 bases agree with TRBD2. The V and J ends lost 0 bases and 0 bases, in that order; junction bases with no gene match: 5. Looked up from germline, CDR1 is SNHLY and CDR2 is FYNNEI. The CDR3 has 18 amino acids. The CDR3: CASSEAGSSGSSYNEQFF. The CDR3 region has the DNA TGTGCCAGCAGTGAAGCGGGGTCTAGCGGGAGCTCCTACAATGAGCAGTTCTTC.